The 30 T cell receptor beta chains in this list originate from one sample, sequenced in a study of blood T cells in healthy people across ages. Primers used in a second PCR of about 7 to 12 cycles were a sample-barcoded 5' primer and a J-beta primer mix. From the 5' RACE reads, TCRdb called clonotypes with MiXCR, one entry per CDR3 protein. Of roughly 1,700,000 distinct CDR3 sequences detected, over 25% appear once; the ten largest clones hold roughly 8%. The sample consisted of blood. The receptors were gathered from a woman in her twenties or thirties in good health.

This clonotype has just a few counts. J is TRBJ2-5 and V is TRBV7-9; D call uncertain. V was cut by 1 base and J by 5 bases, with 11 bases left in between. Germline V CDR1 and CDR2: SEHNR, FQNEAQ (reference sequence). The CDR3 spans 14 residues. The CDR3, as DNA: TGTGCCAGCAGCTTAGAGGTAGTCGCCGAGACCCAGTACTTC. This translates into CASSLEVVAETQYF.

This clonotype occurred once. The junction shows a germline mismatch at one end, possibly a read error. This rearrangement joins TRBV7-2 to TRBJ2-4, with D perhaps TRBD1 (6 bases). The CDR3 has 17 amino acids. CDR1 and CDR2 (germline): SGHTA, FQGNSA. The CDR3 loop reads CASSLRTVLPAKDIQYF. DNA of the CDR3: TGTGCCAGCAGCCTCAGGACAGTCCTTCCGGCCAAAGACATTCAGTACTTC.

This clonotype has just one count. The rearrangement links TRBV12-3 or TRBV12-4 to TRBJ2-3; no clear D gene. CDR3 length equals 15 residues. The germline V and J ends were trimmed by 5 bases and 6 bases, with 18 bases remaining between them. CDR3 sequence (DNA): TGTGCCAGCAGTCCACGCGAAGTGATTGGGGATACGCAGTATTTT. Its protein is CASSPREVIGDTQYF.

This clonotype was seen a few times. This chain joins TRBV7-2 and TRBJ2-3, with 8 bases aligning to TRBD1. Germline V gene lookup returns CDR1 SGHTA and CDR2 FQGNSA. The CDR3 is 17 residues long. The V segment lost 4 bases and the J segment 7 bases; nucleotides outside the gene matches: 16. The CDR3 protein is CASSSNPGQATFYTQYF. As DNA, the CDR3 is TGTGCCAGCAGCTCTAACCCGGGACAGGCTACCTTTTATACGCAGTATTTT.

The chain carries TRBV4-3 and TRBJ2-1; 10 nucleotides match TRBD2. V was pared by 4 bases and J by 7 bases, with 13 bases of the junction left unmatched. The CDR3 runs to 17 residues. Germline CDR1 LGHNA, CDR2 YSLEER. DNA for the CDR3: TGCGCCAGCAGCCGTATCTTCCTAGCGGGAGAACGGAATGAGCAGTTCTTC. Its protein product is CASSRIFLAGERNEQFF.

Written as DNA, the CDR3 is TGTGCCAGCAGTTTTGTGGGAAGCGTAACGCAGTATTTT. This gives the protein CASSFVGSVTQYF. The chain joins TRBV12-3 or TRBV12-4 to TRBJ2-3; D uncertain. The V end lost 3 bases, the J end lost 9 bases, and 13 bases lay between the germline ends. This CDR3 has 13 amino acids.

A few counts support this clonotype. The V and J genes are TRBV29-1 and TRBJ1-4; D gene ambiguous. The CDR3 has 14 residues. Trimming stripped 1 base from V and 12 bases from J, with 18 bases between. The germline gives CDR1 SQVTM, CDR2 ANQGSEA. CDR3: CSVEGRTDPSELFF. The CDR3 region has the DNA TGCAGCGTTGAAGGACGGACGGACCCGTCTGAACTGTTTTTT.

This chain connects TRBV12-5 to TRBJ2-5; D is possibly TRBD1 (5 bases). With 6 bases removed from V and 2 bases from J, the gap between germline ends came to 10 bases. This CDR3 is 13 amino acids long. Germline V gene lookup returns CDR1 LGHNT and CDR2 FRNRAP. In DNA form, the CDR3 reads TGTGCTAGTGGCCCGGACATACAAGAGACCCAGTACTTC. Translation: CASGPDIQETQYF.

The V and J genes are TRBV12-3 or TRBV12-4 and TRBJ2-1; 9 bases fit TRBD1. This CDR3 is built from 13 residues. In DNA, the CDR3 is TGTATCGAGTCTAGGGACAGGGCGAATGAGCAGTTCTTC. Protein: CIESRDRANEQFF.

Written as DNA, the CDR3 is TGTGCCAGCAGCCCAGCGGGACAGACCTACAATGAGCAGTTCTTC. Translating gives CASSPAGQTYNEQFF. The gene calls are TRBV9 and TRBJ2-1, with D perhaps assigned TRBD1 or TRBD2 (7 bases each). V was clipped by 4 bases and J by 2 bases, with 13 bases between them. The germline V gene has CDR1 SGDLS and CDR2 YYNGEE. The CDR3 is made up of 15 amino acids.

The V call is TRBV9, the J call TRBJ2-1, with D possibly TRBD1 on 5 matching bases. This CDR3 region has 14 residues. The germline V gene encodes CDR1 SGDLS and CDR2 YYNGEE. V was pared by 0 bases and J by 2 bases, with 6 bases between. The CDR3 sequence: CASSVAGPYNEQFF. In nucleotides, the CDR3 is TGTGCCAGCAGCGTAGCAGGGCCCTACAATGAGCAGTTCTTC.

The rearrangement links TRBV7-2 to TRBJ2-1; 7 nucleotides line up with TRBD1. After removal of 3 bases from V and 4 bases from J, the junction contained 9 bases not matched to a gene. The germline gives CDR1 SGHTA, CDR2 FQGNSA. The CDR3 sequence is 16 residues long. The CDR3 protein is CASSFSTGALYNEQFF. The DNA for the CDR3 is TGTGCCAGCAGCTTTAGCACAGGGGCCTTGTACAATGAGCAGTTCTTC.

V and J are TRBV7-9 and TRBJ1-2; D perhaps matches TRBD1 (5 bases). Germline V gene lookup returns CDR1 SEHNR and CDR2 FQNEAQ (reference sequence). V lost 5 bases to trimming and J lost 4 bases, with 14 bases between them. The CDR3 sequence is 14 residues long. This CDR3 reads CASSTDDSFYGYTF. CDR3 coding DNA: TGTGCCAGCAGCACGGACGACAGTTTCTATGGCTACACCTTC.

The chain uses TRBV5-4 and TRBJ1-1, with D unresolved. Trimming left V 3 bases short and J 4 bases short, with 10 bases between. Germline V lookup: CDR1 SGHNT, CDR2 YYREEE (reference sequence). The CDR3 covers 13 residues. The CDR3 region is CASSSSPATEAFF. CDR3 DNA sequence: TGTGCCAGCAGCTCTAGTCCGGCCACTGAAGCTTTCTTT.

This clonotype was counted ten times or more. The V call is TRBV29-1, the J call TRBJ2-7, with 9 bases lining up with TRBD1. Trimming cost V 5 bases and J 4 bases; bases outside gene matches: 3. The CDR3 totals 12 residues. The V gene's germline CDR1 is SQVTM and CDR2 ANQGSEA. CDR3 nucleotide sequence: TGCAGCGTTCACGGACAGGGGTACGAGCAGTACTTC. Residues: CSVHGQGYEQYF.

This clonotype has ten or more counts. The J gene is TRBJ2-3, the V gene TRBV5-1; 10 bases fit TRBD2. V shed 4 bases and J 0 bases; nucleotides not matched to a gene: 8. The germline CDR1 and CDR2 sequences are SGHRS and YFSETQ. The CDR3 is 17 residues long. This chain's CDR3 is CASSEGLTSGSTDTQYF. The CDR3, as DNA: TGCGCCAGCAGCGAGGGACTGACTAGCGGGAGCACAGATACGCAGTATTTT.

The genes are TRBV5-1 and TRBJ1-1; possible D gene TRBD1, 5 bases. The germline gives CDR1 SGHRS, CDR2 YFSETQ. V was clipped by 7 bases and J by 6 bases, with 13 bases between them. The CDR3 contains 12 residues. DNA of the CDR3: TGCGCCAGCGGGGAGGGGATGTCTGAAGCTTTCTTT. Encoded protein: CASGEGMSEAFF.

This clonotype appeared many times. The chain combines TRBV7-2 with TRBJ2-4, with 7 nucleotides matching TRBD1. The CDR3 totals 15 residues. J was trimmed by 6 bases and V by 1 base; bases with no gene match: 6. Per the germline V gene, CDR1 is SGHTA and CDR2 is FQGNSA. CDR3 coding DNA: TGTGCCAGCAGCTTAGAAGGCACAGGGGCAAACATTCAGTACTTC. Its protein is CASSLEGTGANIQYF.

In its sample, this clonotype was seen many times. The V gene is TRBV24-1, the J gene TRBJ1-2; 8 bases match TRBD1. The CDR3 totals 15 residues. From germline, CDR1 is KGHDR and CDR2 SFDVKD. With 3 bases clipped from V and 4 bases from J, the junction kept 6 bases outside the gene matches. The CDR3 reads CATSDNDRGGYGYTF. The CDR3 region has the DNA TGTGCCACCAGTGATAATGACAGGGGCGGCTATGGCTACACCTTC.

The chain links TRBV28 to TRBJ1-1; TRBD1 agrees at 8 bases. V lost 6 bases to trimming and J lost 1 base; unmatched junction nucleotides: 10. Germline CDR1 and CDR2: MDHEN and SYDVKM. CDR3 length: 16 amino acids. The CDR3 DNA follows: TGTGCCAGCAGCGCTCCAAGGGGACAGGCGAACACTGAAGCTTTCTTT. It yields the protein CASSAPRGQANTEAFF.

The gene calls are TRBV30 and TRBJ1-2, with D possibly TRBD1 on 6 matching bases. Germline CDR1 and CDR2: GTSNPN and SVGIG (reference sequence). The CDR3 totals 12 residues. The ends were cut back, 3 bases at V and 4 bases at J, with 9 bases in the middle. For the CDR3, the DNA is TGTGCCTGGAGACAGGGTGTCTATGGCTACACCTTC. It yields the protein CAWRQGVYGYTF.

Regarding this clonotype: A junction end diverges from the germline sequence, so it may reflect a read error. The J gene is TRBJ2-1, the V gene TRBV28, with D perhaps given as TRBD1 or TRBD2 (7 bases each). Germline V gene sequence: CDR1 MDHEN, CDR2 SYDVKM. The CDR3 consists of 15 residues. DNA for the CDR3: TGTGCCAGCAGTTTAAGCAGGGGGGGAGGGAATGGGCAGTTCTTC. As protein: CASSLSRGGGNGQFF.

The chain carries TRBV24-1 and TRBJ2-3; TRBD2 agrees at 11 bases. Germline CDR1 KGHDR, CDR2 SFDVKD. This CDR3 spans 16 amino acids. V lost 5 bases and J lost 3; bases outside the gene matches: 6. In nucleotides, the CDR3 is TGTGCCACCAGTGTCGGGACTAGCGGAGTGACAGATACGCAGTATTTT. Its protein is CATSVGTSGVTDTQYF.

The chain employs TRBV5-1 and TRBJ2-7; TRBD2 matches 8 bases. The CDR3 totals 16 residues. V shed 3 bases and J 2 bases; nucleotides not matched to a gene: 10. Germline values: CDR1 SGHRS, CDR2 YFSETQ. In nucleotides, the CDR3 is TGCGCCAGCAGCTCGGAGGGGGGTAGCGGGGCCTACGAGCAGTACTTC. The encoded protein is CASSSEGGSGAYEQYF.

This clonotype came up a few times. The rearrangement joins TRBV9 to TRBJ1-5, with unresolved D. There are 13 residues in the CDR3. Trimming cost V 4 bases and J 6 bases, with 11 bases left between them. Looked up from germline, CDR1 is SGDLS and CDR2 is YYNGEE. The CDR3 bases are TGTGCCAGCAGCCCCATGGAGGGTCAGCCCCAGCATTTT. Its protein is CASSPMEGQPQHF. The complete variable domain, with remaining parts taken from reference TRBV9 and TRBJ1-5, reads DSGVTQTPKHLITATGQRVTLRCSPRSGDLSVYWYQQSLDQGLQFLIQYYNGEERAKGNILERFSAQQFPDLHSELNLSSLELGDSALYFCASSPMEGQPQHFGDGTRLSIL.

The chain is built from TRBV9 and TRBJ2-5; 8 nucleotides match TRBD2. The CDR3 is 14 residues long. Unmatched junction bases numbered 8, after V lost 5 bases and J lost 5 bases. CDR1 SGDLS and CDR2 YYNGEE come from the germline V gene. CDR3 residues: CASSASGSRETQYF. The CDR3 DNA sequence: TGTGCCAGCAGTGCAAGCGGGAGTCGGGAGACCCAGTACTTC.

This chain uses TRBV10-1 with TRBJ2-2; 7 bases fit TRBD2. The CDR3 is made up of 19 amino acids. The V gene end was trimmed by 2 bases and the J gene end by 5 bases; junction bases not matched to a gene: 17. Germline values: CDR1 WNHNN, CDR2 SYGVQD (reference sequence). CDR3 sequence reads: CASSELAGASGSATGELFF. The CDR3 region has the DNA TGCGCCAGCAGTGAGCTCGCGGGAGCTTCGGGATCAGCTACCGGGGAGCTGTTTTTT.

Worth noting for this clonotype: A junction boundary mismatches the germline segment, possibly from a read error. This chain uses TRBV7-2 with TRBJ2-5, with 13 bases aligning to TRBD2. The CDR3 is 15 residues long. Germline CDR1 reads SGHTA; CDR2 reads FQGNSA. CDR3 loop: CASNPTSGGLETRYF. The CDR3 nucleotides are TGTGCCAGCAACCCGACTAGCGGGGGGTTGGAGACCCGGTACTTC.

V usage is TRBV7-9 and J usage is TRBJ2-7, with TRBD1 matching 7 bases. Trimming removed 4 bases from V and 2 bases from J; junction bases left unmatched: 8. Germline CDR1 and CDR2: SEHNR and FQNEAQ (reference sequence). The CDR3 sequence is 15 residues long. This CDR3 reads CASSSGQSGAYEQYF. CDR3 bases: TGTGCCAGCAGCTCGGGACAGAGTGGGGCCTACGAGCAGTACTTC.

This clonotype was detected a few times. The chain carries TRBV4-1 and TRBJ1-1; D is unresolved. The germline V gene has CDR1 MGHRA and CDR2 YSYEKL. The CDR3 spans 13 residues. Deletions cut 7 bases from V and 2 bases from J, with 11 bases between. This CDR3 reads CASNGVGNTEAFF. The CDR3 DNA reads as TGCGCCAGCAATGGAGTCGGAAACACTGAAGCTTTCTTT.